This T cell receptor beta chain emerged from a study of shared clonotypes between healthy human individuals. Method: immunoSEQ multiplex PCR; TCRdb's copy keeps in-frame clones and lacks some. The sample includes approximately 2.4 million clones, 95% of them seen just once. Germline CDR1 is MNHEY and CDR2 is SMNVEV (reference sequence). This CDR3 has 16 residues. V lost 7 bases to trimming and J lost 2 bases; unmatched junction nucleotides: 10. The chain recombines TRBV27 with TRBJ1-1, with TRBD1 matching 10 bases. Specimen: naive CD4+ T cells sorted from blood. Subset given: CD45RA+ positively selected. This clonotype was sampled from a man between 18 and 29 years old in good health. This CDR3 reads CASTGTGDSANTEAFF. Here the CDR3 DNA reads TGTGCCAGCACCGGGACAGGGGACTCAGCTAACACTGAAGCTTTCTTT.